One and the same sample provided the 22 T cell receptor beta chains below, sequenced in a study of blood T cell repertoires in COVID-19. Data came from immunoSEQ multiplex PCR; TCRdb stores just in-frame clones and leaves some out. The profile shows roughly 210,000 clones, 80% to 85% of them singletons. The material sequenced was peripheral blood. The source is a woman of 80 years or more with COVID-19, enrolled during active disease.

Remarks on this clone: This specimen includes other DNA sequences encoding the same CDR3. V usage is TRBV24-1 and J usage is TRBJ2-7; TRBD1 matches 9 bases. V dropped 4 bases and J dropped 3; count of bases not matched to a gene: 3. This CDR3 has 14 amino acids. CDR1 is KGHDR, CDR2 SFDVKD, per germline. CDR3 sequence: CATSDPTGGYEQYF. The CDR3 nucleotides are TGTGCCACCAGTGACCCGACAGGGGGCTACGAGCAGTACTTC.

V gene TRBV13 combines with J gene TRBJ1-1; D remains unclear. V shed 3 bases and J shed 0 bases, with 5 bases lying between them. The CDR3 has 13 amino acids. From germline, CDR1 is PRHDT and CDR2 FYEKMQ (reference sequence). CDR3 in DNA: TGTGCCAGCAGCTTTCAGGTGAACACTGAAGCTTTCTTT. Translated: CASSFQVNTEAFF.

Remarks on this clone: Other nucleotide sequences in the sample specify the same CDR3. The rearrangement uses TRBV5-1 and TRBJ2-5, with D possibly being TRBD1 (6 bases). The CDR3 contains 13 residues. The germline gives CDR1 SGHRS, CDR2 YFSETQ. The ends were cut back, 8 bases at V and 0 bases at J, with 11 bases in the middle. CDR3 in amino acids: CASRRTDQETQYF. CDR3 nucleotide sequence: TGCGCCAGTCGGAGGACAGACCAAGAGACCCAGTACTTC.

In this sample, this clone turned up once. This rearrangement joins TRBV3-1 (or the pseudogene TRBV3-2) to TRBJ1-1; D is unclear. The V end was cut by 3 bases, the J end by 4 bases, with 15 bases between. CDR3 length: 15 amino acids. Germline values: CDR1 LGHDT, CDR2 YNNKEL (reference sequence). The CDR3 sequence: CASSHAGLLGTEAFF. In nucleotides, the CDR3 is TGTGCCAGCAGCCATGCCGGACTCCTGGGCACTGAAGCTTTCTTT.

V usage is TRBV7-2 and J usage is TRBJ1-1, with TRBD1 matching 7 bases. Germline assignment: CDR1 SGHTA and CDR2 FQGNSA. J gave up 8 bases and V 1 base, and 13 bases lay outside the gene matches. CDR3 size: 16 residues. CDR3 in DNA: TGTGCCAGCAGCTTAGGGGGCGTTCTTAGGACAGGAGAAGCTTTCTTT. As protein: CASSLGGVLRTGEAFF.

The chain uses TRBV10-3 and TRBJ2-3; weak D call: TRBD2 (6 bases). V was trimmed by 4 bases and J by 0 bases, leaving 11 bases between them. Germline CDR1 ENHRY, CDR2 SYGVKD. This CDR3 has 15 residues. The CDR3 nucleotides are TGTGCCATCAGTGGGGCGGGGCTAAGCACAGATACGCAGTATTTT. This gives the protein CAISGAGLSTDTQYF.

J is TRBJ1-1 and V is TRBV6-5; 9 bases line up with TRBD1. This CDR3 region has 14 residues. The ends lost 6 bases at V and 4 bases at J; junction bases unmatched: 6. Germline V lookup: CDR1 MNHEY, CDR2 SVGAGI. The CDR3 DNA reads TGTGCCAGCAGGGGACAGGGTCCGGGCACTGAAGCTTTCTTT. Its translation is CASRGQGPGTEAFF.

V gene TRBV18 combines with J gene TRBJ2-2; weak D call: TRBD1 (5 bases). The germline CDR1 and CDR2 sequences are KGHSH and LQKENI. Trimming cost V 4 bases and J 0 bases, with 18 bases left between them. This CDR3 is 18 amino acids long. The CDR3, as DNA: TGTGCCAGCTCACACGTTCAGGGTGGAATTACGAACACCGGGGAGCTGTTTTTT. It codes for CASSHVQGGITNTGELFF.

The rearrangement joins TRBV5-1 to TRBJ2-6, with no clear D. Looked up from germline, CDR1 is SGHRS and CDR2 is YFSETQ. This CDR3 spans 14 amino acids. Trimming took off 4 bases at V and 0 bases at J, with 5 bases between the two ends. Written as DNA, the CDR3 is TGCGCCAGCAGCGAGAGCTCTGGGGCCAACGTCCTGACTTTC. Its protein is CASSESSGANVLTF.

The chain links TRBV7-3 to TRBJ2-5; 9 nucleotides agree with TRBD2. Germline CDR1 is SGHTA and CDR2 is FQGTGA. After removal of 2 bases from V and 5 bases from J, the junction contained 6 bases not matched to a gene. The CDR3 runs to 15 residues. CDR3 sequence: CASSLGSTSGETQYF. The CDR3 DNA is TGTGCCAGCAGCTTAGGGTCCACTAGCGGGGAGACCCAGTACTTC.

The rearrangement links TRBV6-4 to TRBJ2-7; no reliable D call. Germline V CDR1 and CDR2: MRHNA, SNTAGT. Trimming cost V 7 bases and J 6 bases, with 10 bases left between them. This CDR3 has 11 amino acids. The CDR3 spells CASKRVGEQYV. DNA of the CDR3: TGTGCCAGCAAAAGAGTTGGCGAGCAGTACGTC.

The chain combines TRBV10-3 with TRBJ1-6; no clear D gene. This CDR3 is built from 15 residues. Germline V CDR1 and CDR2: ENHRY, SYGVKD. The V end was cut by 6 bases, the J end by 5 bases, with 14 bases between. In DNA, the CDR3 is TGTGCCATCAGCTCGTTGAGAACTGATAATTCACCCCTCCACTTT. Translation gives CAISSLRTDNSPLHF.

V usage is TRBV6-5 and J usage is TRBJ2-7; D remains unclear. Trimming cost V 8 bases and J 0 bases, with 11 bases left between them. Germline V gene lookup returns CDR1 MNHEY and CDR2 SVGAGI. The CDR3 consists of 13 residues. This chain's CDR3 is CASATTLSYEQYV. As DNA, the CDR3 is TGTGCCAGCGCGACAACCCTCTCCTACGAGCAGTACGTC.

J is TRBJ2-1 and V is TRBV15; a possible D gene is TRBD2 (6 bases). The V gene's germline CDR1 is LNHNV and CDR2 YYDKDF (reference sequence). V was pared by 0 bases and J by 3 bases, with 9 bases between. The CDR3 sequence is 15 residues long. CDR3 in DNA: TGTGCCACCAGCAGAGATCGGGGGAACTACAATGAGCAGTTCTTC. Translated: CATSRDRGNYNEQFF.

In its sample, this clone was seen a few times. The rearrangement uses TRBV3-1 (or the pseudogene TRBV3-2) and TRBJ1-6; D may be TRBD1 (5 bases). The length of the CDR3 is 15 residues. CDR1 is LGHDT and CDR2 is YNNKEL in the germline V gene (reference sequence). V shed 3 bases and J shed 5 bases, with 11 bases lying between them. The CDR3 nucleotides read TGTGCCAGCAGCCATTCGCGGGGGGATAATTCACCCCTCCACTTT. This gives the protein CASSHSRGDNSPLHF.

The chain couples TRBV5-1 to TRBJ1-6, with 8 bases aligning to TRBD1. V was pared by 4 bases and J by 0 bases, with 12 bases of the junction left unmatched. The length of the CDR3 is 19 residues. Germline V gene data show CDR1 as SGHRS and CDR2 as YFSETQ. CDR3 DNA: TGCGCCAGCAGCCTAAACGGACAGGGCGGATTCTCCTATAATTCACCCCTCCACTTT. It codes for CASSLNGQGGFSYNSPLHF.

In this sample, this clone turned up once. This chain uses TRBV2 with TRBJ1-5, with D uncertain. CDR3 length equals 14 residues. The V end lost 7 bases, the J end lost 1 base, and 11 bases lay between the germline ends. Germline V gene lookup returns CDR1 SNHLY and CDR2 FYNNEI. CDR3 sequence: CASKAGGSNQPQHF. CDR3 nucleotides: TGTGCCAGCAAGGCGGGCGGGAGCAATCAGCCCCAGCATTTT.

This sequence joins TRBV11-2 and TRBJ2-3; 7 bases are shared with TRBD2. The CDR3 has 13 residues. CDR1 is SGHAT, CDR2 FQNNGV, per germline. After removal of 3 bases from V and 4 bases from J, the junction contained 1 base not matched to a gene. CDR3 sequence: CASSLGGADTQYF. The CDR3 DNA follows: TGTGCCAGCAGCTTGGGGGGGGCAGATACGCAGTATTTT.

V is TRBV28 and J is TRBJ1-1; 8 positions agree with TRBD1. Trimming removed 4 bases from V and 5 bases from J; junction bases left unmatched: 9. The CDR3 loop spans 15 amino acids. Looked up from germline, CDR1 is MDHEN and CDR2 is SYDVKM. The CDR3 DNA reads TGTGCCAGCAGTTCGAGACGACAGGGGTATACTGAAGCTTTCTTT. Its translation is CASSSRRQGYTEAFF.

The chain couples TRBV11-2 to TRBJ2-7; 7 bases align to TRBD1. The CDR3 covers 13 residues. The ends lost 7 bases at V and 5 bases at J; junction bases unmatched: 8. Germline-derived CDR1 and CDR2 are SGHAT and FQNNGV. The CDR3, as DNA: TGTGCCAGCACCGTGACAGGGAAGAACGAGCAGTACTTC. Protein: CASTVTGKNEQYF.

CDR3 coding DNA: TGTGCCAGCAGCTTAGCCACAGCATCTCCGAACTATGGCTACACCTTC. Translating gives CASSLATASPNYGYTF. The chain links TRBV7-2 to TRBJ1-2; D is uncertain. The CDR3 loop spans 16 amino acids. The V and J ends lost 0 bases and 2 bases respectively, with 13 bases between them. Germline CDR1 and CDR2: SGHTA and FQGNSA.

CDR3 coding DNA: TGCGCCAGCAGCTTGGCTGCAGGGCTGAACACTGAAGCTTTCTTT. Amino acids: CASSLAAGLNTEAFF. The chain couples TRBV5-1 to TRBJ1-1, with a possible D match to TRBD1 (5 bases). CDR3 length: 15 residues. Germline values: CDR1 SGHRS, CDR2 YFSETQ. Trimming shortened V by 0 bases and J by 0 bases, and 9 bases separated the two germline ends.